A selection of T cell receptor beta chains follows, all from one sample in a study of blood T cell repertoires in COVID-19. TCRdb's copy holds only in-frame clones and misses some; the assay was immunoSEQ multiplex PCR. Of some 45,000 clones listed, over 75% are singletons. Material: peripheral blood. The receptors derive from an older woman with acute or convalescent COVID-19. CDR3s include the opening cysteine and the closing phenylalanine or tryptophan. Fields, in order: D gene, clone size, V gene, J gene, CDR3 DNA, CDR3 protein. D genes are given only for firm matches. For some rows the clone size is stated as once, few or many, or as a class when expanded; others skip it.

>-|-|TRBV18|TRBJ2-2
TGTGCCAGCTCACCATTCGGCGGGGAGCTGTTTTTT
CASSPFGGELFF
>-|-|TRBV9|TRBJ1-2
TGTGCCAGCAGCGTAGATTTCGCGAACTATGGCTACACCTTC
CASSVDFANYGYTF
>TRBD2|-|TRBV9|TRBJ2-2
TGTGCCAGCAGCGTAGACGGGGGGGCCTACACCGGGGAGCTGTTTTTT
CASSVDGGAYTGELFF
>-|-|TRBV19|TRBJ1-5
TGTGCCAGTAGTCTGGACAGTTTGATTCAGCCCCAGCATTTT
CASSLDSLIQPQHF
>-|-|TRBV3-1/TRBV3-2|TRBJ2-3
TGTGCCAGCAGCCAAGGACAGGATTTAAATGGTGGTAGAGATACGCAGTATTTT
CASSQGQDLNGGRDTQYF
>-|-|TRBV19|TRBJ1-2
TGTGCCAGTAGTCCTCGGGACTGGGGCTATGGCTACACCTTC
CASSPRDWGYGYTF
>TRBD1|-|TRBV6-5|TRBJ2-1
TGTGCCAGCAGACTCTGGGACAGGGATTACAATGAGCAGTTCTTC
CASRLWDRDYNEQFF
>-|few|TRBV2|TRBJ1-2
TGTGCCAGCAGACCTCCGGGCCGGGGGGATCGGGGCTACACCTTC
CASRPPGRGDRGYTF
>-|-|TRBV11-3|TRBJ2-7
TGTGCCAGCAGCTTAGATGACAACTACGAGCAGTACTTC
CASSLDDNYEQYF
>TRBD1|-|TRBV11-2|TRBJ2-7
TGTGCCAGCAGCTCCCGGGACAGCCTGGGCGAGCAGTACTTC
CASSSRDSLGEQYF
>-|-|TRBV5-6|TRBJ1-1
TGTGCCAGCAGCTTTTACTTGAACACTGAAGCTTTCTTT
CASSFYLNTEAFF
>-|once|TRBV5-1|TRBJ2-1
TGCGCCAGCAGCTTCGCGGACTTAGGCGAGCAGTTCTTC
CASSFADLGEQFF
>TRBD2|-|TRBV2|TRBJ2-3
TGTGCCAGCACGGCGGGGGGGGATACGCAGTATTTT
CASTAGGDTQYF
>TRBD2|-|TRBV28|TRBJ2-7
TGTGCCAGCCTTAGCGGGGGGGCGCGCCACGAGCAGTACTTC
CASLSGGARHEQYF
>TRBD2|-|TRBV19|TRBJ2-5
TGTGCCAGTTCACTAGCGGCTGGGGGAGAGACCCAGTACTTC
CASSLAAGGETQYF
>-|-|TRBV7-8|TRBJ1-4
TGTGCCAGCAGCTTATCGCAGGGGTGGGAAAAACTGTTTTTT
CASSLSQGWEKLFF
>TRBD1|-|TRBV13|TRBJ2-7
TGTGCCAGCAGCCGGGACAGGGGGGCCTACGAGCAGTACTTC
CASSRDRGAYEQYF